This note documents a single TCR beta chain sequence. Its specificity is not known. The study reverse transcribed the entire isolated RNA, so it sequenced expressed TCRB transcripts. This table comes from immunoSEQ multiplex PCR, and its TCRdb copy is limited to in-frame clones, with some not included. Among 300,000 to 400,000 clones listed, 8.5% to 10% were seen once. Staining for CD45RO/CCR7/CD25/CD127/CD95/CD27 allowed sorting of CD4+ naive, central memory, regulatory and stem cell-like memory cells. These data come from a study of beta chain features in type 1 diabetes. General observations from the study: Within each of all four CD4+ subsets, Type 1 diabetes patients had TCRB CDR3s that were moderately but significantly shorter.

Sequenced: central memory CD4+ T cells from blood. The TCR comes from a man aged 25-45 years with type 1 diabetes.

As DNA, the CDR3 is TGTGCCAGCAGCTTACGGCCTGACACGCAGTATTTT. Translated: CASSLRPDTQYF. This sequence joins TRBV11-1 and TRBJ2-3; D gene ambiguous. The V and J ends lost 2 bases and 9 bases respectively, with 9 bases between them. Germline V lookup: CDR1 SGHAT, CDR2 FQDESV (reference sequence). The CDR3 spans 12 residues.